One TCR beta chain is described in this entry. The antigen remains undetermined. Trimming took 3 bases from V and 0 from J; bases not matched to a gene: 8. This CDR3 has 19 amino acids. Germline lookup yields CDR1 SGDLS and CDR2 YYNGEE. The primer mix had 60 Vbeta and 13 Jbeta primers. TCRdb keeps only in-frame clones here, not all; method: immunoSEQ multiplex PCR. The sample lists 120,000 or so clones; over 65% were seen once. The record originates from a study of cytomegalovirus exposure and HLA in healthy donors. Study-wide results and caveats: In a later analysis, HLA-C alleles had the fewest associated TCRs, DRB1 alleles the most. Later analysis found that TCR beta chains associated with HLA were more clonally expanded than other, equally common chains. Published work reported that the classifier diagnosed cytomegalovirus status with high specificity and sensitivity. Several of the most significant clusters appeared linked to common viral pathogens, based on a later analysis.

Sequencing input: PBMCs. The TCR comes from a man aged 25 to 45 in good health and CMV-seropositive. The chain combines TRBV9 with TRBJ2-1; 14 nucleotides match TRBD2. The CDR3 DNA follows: TGTGCCAGCAGCGATCCGGGACTAGCGGGAGAGAACTCCTACAATGAGCAGTTCTTC. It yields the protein CASSDPGLAGENSYNEQFF.